This TCR beta chain derives from a study of beta chain features in type 1 diabetes. For this clone: Its antigen is currently unknown.

The germline V gene has CDR1 LGHNA and CDR2 YNFKEQ. The CDR3 runs to 12 residues. V shed 6 bases and J shed 2 bases, with 6 bases lying between them. Points from the study as a whole: The analysis here could not establish whether HLA type shapes TCRB rearrangement.

Purity exceeding 98% was reached by all sorted populations. The investigators reverse transcribed all of the isolated RNA, so they sequenced expressed TCRB transcripts. Clones were sequenced by immunoSEQ multiplex PCR, and TCRdb holds only the in-frame ones, with some missing. This sample carries 350,000 or so clones, 15% to 20% of them seen once, and the ten largest clones take approximately 0.043%. Sample: naive CD4+ T cells from blood. The sequence derives from a woman under 30 in good health. This chain uses TRBV4-2 with TRBJ2-3; D is possibly TRBD1 (6 bases). CDR3 coding DNA: TGTGCCAGCAGGGGGGCCACAGATACGCAGTATTTT. This codes for CASRGATDTQYF.